The present T cell receptor beta chain was sequenced within a study of T cells in narcolepsy (dated by TCRdb to the late 2010s). A note on the overall study: The study enrolled patients with narcolepsy type 1 or type 2 (NT1, NT2) together with healthy control donors. To look for autoreactive T cells in narcolepsy patients that target self-antigens of hypocretin neurons (hypocretin, TRIB2), the study used TCR Vbeta sequencing to follow clonotypes in blood and CSF. The full study reports these points: Numbers of sequenced blood memory CD4+ clonotypes were comparable, with averages of approximately 39,000 in patients and fewer than 35,000 in controls. No sequences matching autoreactive T cell clones were contained in some blood memory CD4+ repertoires from patients and controls. Autoreactive clonotypes were reported to be detected serially in the blood of the same patients and of different patients, but not in the blood of healthy controls. Plots comparing CSF and blood CD4+ T cell clonotypes from the same patient highlighted HCRT-specific and TRIB2-specific autoreactive clonotypes.

With respect to this clone: Its target antigen remains unknown. No much larger clone is present one base from it, and per-base qualities are unavailable.

Via the germline V gene, CDR1 is SGDLS and CDR2 YYNGEE. The CDR3 holds 17 amino acids from the cysteine to the phenylalanine. Only the CDR3 portion is preserved as DNA: 51 bases, with reading frame beginning at the first base. V is shortened by 3 bases, J by 5 bases, and the region joining them spans 23 bases. Receptor amplification or capture employed the immunoSEQ multiplex PCR assay. TCRdb retrieved this table from immuneACCESS and kept in-frame rearrangements only. Not all clones are present; in checked studies, unresolved V genes account for under half, and no reason is known for the remainder. The sample table shows fewer than 35,000 clones, and around 75% are seen once. Clones ranked in the top ten supply over 0.95% of the sample. Memory CD4+ T cells were sorted ex vivo from peripheral blood of narcolepsy patients and healthy controls for TCR Vbeta sequencing.

The specimen sequenced was CD45RA- memory CD4+ T cells from PBMCs. The sample's cell subset or site, from its label and the paper: memory T cells sorted ex vivo from peripheral blood. In this chain, TRBV9 is recombined with TRBJ2-5; no D gene can be assigned with confidence. The sequence was obtained from a human donor with narcolepsy. Here is the DNA: TGTGCCAGCAGCGGGACGCCTGGTGTCGCCACTCGGGAGACCCAGTACTTC. This codes for CASSGTPGVATRETQYF.